The clone carrying this TCR beta chain has only a few counts. The V and J ends lost 6 bases and 6 bases, in that order; junction bases with no gene match: 8. Per the germline V gene, CDR1 is SGHNT and CDR2 is YYREEE (reference sequence). CDR3 length: 15 amino acids. Sequencing used immunoSEQ multiplex PCR; TCRdb keeps in-frame clones, though not all of them. The sample includes some 64,000 clones, 91% seen only once; the top ten take 2.3%. The sample belongs to a study of T cell changes during pregnancy in multiple sclerosis. This chain joins TRBV5-4 and TRBJ1-6, with TRBD1 matching over 8 bases. The sequences come from peripheral blood, collected in the first trimester of pregnancy. The clonotype originates from a female donor with multiple sclerosis, enrolled in a pregnancy study. The CDR3 sequence: CASKPDRGVNSPLHF. The CDR3 DNA reads as TGTGCCAGCAAGCCAGACAGGGGCGTTAATTCACCCCTCCACTTT.